This T cell receptor beta chain emerged from a study of cytomegalovirus exposure and HLA in healthy donors. V was clipped by 0 bases and J by 5 bases; unmatched bases: 9. CDR1 and CDR2 from the germline V gene are SGDLS and YYNGEE. The CDR3 is 17 amino acids. PCR amplification relied on 60 Vbeta primers (plus 13 Jbeta primers). Assay used: immunoSEQ multiplex PCR; TCRdb lists only in-frame clones, some missing. The profile shows about 130,000 clones, 75% to 85% of them singletons. The sequence was obtained from a male donor in good health and CMV-seronegative. The sample comprised PBMCs. The V and J genes are TRBV9 and TRBJ1-2; 11 positions agree with TRBD1. Here the CDR3 DNA reads TGTGCCAGCAGCGTAGACAGTAGGGACAGGGGGAATTATGGCTACACCTTC. Protein sequence: CASSVDSRDRGNYGYTF.